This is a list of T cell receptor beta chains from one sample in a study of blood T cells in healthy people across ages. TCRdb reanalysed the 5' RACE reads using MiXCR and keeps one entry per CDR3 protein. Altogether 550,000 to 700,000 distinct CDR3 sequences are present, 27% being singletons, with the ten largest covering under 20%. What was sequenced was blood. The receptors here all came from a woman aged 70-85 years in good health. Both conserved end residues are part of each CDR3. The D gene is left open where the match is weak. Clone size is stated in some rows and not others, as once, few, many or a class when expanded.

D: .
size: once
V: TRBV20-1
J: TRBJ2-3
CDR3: CSARASPSMNTQYF
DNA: TGCAGTGCTAGAGCTTCCCCTAGCATGAATACGCAGTATTTT

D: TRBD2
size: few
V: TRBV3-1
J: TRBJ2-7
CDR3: CASSRGTAGGYEQYF
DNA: TGTGCCAGCAGCCGCGGTACAGCGGGGGGCTACGAGCAGTACTTC

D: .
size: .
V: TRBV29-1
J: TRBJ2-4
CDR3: CSVEGDTIQYF
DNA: TGCAGCGTTGAGGGGGACACAATTCAGTACTTC

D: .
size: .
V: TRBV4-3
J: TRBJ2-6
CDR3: CASSQGLGSGATVLTF
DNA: TGCGCCAGCAGCCAGGGGCTAGGCTCTGGGGCCACCGTCCTGACTTTC

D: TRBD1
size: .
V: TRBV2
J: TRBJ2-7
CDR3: CAGGQGASYEQYF
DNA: TGTGCCGGCGGACAGGGGGCGTCCTACGAGCAGTACTTC

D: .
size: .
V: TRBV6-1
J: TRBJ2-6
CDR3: CASNPRGDSGANVLTF
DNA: TGTGCCAGCAACCCTAGGGGAGACTCTGGGGCCAACGTCCTGACTTTC

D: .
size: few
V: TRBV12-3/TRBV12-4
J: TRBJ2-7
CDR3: CASSFQGYYEQYF
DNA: TGTGCCAGCAGTTTCCAGGGGTACTACGAGCAGTACTTC

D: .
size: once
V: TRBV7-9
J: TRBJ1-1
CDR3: CASSSGAFEGTEAFF
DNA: TGTGCCAGCAGCTCAGGGGCCTTTGAAGGGACTGAAGCTTTCTTT

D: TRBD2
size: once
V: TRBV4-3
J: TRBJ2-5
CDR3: CASSQDWTASGGIETQYF
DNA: TGCGCCAGCAGCCAAGATTGGACCGCTAGCGGGGGTATAGAGACCCAGTACTTC

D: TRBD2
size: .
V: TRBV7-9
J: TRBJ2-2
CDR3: CASSLAPGGTGELFF
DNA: TGTGCCAGCAGCTTAGCTCCGGGAGGAACCGGGGAGCTGTTTTTT

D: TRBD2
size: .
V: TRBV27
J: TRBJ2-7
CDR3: CASSLSPVLAGGGYEQYF
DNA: TGTGCCAGCAGTTTATCGCCGGTCCTGGCGGGGGGCGGTTACGAGCAGTACTTC

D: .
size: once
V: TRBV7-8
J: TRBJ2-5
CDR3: CASSLEEFYQETQYF
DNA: TGTGCCAGCAGCTTAGAGGAGTTTTACCAAGAGACCCAGTACTTC

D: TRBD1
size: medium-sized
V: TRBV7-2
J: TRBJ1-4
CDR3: CASSLGDRLNEKLFF
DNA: TGTGCCAGCAGCTTGGGGGACAGGCTCAATGAAAAACTGTTTTTT

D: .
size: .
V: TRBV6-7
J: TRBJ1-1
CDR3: CASSYFGQGPGQAFF
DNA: TGTGCCAGCAGTTACTTCGGGCAGGGCCCGGGCCAAGCTTTCTTT

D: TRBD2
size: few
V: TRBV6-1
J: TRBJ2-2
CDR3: CASSVAGGRNTGELLF
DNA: TGTGCCAGCAGTGTAGCGGGGGGGCGAAACACCGGGGAGCTGCTTTTT

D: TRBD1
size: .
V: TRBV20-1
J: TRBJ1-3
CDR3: CSARRDRGGGNTIYF
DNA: TGCAGTGCTAGGCGGGACAGGGGGGGTGGAAACACCATATATTTT

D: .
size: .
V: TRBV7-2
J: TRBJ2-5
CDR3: CASSINKNTQYF
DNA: TGTGCCAGCAGCATTAATAAGAATACCCAGTACTTC

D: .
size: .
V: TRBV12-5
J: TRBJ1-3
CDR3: CASGLAAGNTIYF
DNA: TGTGCTAGTGGTTTGGCTGCTGGAAACACCATATATTTT

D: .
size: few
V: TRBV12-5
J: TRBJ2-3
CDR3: CASGPLQSNTQYF
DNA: TGTGCTAGTGGCCCCCTCCAATCCAATACGCAGTATTTT

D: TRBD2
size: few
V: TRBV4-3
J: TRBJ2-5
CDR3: CASSQDQGGGETQYF
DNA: TGCGCCAGCAGCCAAGATCAAGGCGGGGGGGAGACCCAGTACTTC

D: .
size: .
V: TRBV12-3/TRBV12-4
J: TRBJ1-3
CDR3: CASRFRKSTGNTIYF
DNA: TGTGCCAGCAGGTTCCGAAAGTCCACGGGAAACACCATATATTTT

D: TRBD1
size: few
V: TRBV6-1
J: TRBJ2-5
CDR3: CASSEEGTGVQETQYF
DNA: TGTGCCAGCAGTGAAGAAGGGACAGGGGTTCAAGAGACCCAGTACTTC

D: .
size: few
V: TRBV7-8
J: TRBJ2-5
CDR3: CASSQEPARRGQETQYF
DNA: TGTGCCAGCAGCCAAGAACCTGCACGAAGGGGGCAAGAGACCCAGTACTTC

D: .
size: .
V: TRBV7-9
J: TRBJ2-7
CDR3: CASSSYGTVSYEQYF
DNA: TGTGCCAGCAGCTCGTACGGGACGGTCTCCTACGAGCAGTACTTC

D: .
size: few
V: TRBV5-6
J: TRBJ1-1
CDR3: CASRPGQMNTEAFF
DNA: TGTGCCAGCAGGCCGGGACAAATGAACACTGAAGCTTTCTTT

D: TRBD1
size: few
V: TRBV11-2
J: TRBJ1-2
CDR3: CASSSRQGDRYGYTF
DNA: TGTGCCAGCAGCTCAAGACAGGGCGATCGGTATGGCTACACCTTC

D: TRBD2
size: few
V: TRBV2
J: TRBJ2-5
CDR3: CASSPRGLEVGETQYF
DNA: TGTGCCAGCAGCCCGAGAGGACTAGAGGTGGGAGAGACCCAGTACTTC

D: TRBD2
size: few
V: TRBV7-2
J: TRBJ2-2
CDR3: CASSFPQTSGAALFF
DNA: TGTGCCAGCAGCTTTCCCCAAACTAGCGGGGCGGCTCTGTTTTTT

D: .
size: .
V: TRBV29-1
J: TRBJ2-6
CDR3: CSVSASGANVLTF
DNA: TGCAGCGTCTCCGCCTCTGGGGCCAACGTCCTGACTTTC

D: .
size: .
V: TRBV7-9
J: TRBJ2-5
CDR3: CASSLWGAQETQYF
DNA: TGTGCCAGCAGCTTATGGGGAGCCCAAGAGACCCAGTACTTC